Listed below are T cell receptor beta chains from one sample, sequenced in a study of T cell repertoires in cytomegalovirus infection. TCRdb ran MiXCR on the reads and lists one entry per CDR3 protein. The profile shows 350,000 to 500,000 distinct CDR3 sequences, approximately 30% of them singletons. The sequenced material came from PBMCs. All receptors come from a human donor in good health (CMV status not recorded). Some clones in this sample may be carry-over from other donors' samples. Both conserved end residues are part of each CDR3. A D gene is named only where the DNA matches it firmly.

D gene: .
J gene: TRBJ2-7
V gene: TRBV7-2
CDR3 protein: CASSLEVAGSSSYEQYF

D gene: .
J gene: TRBJ2-5
V gene: TRBV10-3
CDR3 protein: CAIGQGQGGQETQYF

D gene: TRBD1
J gene: TRBJ1-5
V gene: TRBV20-1
CDR3 protein: CSAPGTGNQPQHF

D gene: .
J gene: TRBJ1-5
V gene: TRBV19
CDR3 protein: CASSRQGSGQPQHF

D gene: .
J gene: TRBJ1-6
V gene: TRBV28
CDR3 protein: CASSLRNGQNSPLHF

D gene: TRBD2
J gene: TRBJ2-2
V gene: TRBV7-6
CDR3 protein: CASSPGLVPNTGELFF

D gene: TRBD2
J gene: TRBJ2-1
V gene: TRBV7-2
CDR3 protein: CASSAGLRGNEQFF

D gene: .
J gene: TRBJ2-1
V gene: TRBV11-3
CDR3 protein: CASSAGQGSYNEQFF

D gene: TRBD2
J gene: TRBJ2-7
V gene: TRBV2
CDR3 protein: CASSVGRGIYEQYF

D gene: .
J gene: TRBJ2-1
V gene: TRBV6-1
CDR3 protein: CASSKGGASYNEQFF

D gene: TRBD1
J gene: TRBJ2-7
V gene: TRBV20-1
CDR3 protein: CSAMSGQGYEQYF

D gene: TRBD1
J gene: TRBJ1-2
V gene: TRBV4-1
CDR3 protein: CASSQGTGLKIYGYTF

D gene: TRBD1
J gene: TRBJ1-1
V gene: TRBV4-1
CDR3 protein: CASSPGTEVNTEAFF

D gene: .
J gene: TRBJ2-2
V gene: TRBV6-2/TRBV6-3
CDR3 protein: CASSYASHTGELFF

D gene: TRBD2
J gene: TRBJ2-3
V gene: TRBV7-9
CDR3 protein: CASSPRSSGVLTDTQYF

D gene: TRBD1
J gene: TRBJ2-2
V gene: TRBV6-2/TRBV6-3
CDR3 protein: CASNTGTENTGELFF

D gene: .
J gene: TRBJ2-7
V gene: TRBV7-3
CDR3 protein: CASSLTAEYEQYF

D gene: .
J gene: TRBJ2-1
V gene: TRBV20-1
CDR3 protein: CSARLYRGGYNEQFF

D gene: .
J gene: TRBJ1-1
V gene: TRBV27
CDR3 protein: CASRSKTEAFF

D gene: TRBD2
J gene: TRBJ2-7
V gene: TRBV7-2
CDR3 protein: CASSERAGGITYEQYF

D gene: .
J gene: TRBJ1-1
V gene: TRBV4-1
CDR3 protein: CASSQGKIGTEAFF

D gene: TRBD2
J gene: TRBJ2-1
V gene: TRBV20-1
CDR3 protein: CSASRTSGGPGVDEQFF

D gene: .
J gene: TRBJ2-7
V gene: TRBV29-1
CDR3 protein: CSAAPGTTYEQYF

D gene: .
J gene: TRBJ1-4
V gene: TRBV2
CDR3 protein: CASSQGGGSKEKLFF

D gene: TRBD2
J gene: TRBJ2-1
V gene: TRBV6-6
CDR3 protein: CASKRLAGRSNFYNEQFF

D gene: .
J gene: TRBJ1-1
V gene: TRBV7-9
CDR3 protein: CASSYSAAEAFF

D gene: .
J gene: TRBJ2-2
V gene: TRBV5-4
CDR3 protein: CASSGTRMGINTGELFF

D gene: .
J gene: TRBJ2-5
V gene: TRBV6-5
CDR3 protein: CASSSDTETQYF

D gene: TRBD1
J gene: TRBJ2-3
V gene: TRBV6-6
CDR3 protein: CASSLITGAQYF

D gene: .
J gene: TRBJ2-1
V gene: TRBV29-1
CDR3 protein: CSVGEGREQFF

D gene: TRBD1
J gene: TRBJ1-2
V gene: TRBV15
CDR3 protein: CATSYDRGPAGYTF

D gene: .
J gene: TRBJ1-1
V gene: TRBV15
CDR3 protein: CATSRDRWNTEAFF

D gene: .
J gene: TRBJ2-5
V gene: TRBV7-9
CDR3 protein: CASSRHNQETQYF

D gene: TRBD2
J gene: TRBJ2-7
V gene: TRBV10-3
CDR3 protein: CAISGTSGGYEQYF

D gene: TRBD2
J gene: TRBJ2-5
V gene: TRBV7-7
CDR3 protein: CASSSSGAETQYF

D gene: .
J gene: TRBJ1-5
V gene: TRBV28
CDR3 protein: CASSPLQRANQPQHF

D gene: TRBD1
J gene: TRBJ1-5
V gene: TRBV6-2/TRBV6-3
CDR3 protein: CASGDRKPNQPQHF

D gene: TRBD2
J gene: TRBJ2-3
V gene: TRBV12-3/TRBV12-4
CDR3 protein: CASSPGLAGDTDTQYF